The entry below describes one T cell receptor (beta chain). The antigen is undetermined. CDR3 size: 16 residues. V was clipped by 2 bases and J by 0 bases, with 12 bases between them. Germline CDR1 and CDR2: SEHNR and FQNEAQ (reference sequence). These data originate in a study of T-cell reconstitution after alpha-beta-depleted transplantation in children. The TCRbeta library was prepared with unique molecular identifiers. In TCRdb, the PCR reads were re-called with MiXCR into one record per CDR3 protein. The sample shows under 750,000 distinct CDR3 sequences, around 23% of them seen only once. General study results and limits: Certain patients had high TCRbeta diversity at day 60, and it came from recipient T cells and thymic progenitors that survived. Among T cells one year after transplant, newly produced cells accounted for most counts and diversity.

Sequences were derived from PBMCs, mostly from graft donor cells, sampled 360 days after TCRalphabeta/CD19-depleted stem cell transplant. V usage is TRBV7-9 and J usage is TRBJ2-3, with D possibly being TRBD1 or TRBD2 (5 bases each). The clonotype was recovered from a boy under two years old who had a stem cell transplant for acute myeloid leukemia, so the T cells may come from the graft donor. The CDR3 DNA reads as TGTGCCAGCAGCTTACGCCGCTGGGGGAGCACAGATACGCAGTATTTT. This codes for CASSLRRWGSTDTQYF.